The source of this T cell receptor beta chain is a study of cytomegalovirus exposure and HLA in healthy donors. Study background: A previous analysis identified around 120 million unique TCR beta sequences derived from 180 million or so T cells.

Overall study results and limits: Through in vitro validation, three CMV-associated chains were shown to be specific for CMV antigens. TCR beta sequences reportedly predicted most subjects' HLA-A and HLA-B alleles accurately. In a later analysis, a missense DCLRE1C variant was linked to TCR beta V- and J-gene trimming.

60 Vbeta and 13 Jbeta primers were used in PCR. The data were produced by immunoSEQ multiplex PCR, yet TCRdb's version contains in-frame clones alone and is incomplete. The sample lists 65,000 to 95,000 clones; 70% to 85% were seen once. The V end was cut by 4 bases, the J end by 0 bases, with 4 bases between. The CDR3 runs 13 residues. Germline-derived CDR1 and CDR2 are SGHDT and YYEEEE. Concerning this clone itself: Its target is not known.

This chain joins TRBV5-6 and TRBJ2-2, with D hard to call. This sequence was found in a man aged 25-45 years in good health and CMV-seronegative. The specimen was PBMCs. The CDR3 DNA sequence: TGTGCCAGCAGCCTTGCGAACACCGGGGAGCTGTTTTTT. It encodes CASSLANTGELFF.